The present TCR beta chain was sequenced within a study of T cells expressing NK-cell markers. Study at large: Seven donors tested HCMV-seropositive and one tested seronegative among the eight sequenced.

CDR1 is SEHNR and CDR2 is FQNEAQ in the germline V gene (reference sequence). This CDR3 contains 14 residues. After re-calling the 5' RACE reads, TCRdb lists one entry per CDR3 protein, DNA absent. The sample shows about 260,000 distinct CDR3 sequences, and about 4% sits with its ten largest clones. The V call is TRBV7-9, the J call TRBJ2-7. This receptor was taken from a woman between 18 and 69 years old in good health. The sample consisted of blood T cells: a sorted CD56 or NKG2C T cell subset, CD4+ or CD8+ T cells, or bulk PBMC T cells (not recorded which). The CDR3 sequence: CASSLEGSIYEQYF.